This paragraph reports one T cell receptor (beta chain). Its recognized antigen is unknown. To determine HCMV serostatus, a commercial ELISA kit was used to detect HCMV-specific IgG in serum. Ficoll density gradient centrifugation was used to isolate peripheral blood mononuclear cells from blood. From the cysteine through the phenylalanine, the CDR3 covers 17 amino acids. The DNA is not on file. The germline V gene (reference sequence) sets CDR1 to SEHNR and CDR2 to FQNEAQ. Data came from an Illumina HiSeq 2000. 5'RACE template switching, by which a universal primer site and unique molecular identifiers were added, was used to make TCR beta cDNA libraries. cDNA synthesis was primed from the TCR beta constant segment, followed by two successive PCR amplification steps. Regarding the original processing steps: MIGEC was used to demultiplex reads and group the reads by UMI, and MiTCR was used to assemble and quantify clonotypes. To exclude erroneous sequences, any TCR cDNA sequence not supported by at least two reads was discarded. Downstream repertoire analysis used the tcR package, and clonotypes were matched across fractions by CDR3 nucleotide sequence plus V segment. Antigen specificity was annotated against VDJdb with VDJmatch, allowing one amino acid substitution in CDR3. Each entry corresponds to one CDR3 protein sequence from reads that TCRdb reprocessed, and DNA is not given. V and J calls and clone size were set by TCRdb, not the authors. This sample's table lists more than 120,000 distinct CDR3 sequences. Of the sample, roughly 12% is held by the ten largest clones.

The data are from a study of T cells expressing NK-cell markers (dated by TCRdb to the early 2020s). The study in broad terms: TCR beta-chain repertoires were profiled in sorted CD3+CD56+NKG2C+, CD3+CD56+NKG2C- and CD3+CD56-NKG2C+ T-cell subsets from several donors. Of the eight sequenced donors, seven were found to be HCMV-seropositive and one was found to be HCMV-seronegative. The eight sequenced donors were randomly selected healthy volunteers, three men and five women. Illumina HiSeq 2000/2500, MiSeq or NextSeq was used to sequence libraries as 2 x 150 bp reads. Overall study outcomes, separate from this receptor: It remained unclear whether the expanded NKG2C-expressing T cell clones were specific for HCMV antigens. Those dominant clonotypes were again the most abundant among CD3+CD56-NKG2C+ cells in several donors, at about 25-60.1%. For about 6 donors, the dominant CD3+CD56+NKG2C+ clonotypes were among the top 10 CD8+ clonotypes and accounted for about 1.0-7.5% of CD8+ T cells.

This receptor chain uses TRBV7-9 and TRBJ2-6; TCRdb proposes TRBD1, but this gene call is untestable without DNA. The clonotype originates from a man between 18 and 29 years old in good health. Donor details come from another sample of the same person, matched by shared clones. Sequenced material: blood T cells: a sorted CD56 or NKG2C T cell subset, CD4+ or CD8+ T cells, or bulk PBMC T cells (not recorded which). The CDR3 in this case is CASKAGTGGSGANVLTF.